What follows are 7 T cell receptor beta chains derived from one specimen sequenced in a study of response to subunit inactivated influenza vaccine. TCRdb called the RT-PCR reads again in MiXCR, with one record for every CDR3 protein. Of hundreds of thousands of distinct CDR3 sequences in the sample, about 18% are singletons; the top ten hold roughly a tenth. The material sequenced was PBMCs from blood, taken less than 6 days after vaccination. Source of these receptors: a man aged 50 or older who received an inactivated influenza vaccine.

This clonotype appeared a few times. V gene TRBV28 combines with J gene TRBJ2-7, with TRBD1 matching over 7 bases. The CDR3 spans 14 residues. The germline V gene encodes CDR1 MDHEN and CDR2 SYDVKM. V lost 7 bases and J lost 9; bases outside the gene matches: 15. Here the CDR3 DNA reads TGTGCCAGCACCGGGACAGCCACTTTCCCCAGGCAGTACTTC. Its translation: CASTGTATFPRQYF.

This clonotype has just one count. This chain uses TRBV20-1 with TRBJ2-2; D remains unclear. The CDR3 covers 14 residues. The germline V gene encodes CDR1 DFQATT and CDR2 SNEGSKA (reference sequence). Trimming removed 5 bases at V and 2 bases at J, with 12 bases between. The DNA for the CDR3 is TGCAGTGCTCCCGTGTCTCTTAACACCGGGGAGCTGTTTTTT. It translates to CSAPVSLNTGELFF.

This clonotype was found a few times. The chain employs TRBV9 and TRBJ2-5; D not resolved. Per germline, CDR1 SGDLS and CDR2 YYNGEE. V was shortened by 0 bases and J by 2 bases, with 8 bases between the two germline ends. The CDR3 is 14 residues long. The CDR3 region has the DNA TGTGCCAGCAGCGTAGATGGTGTGCAAGAGACCCAGTACTTC. Translating it yields CASSVDGVQETQYF.

Only one count was recorded for this clonotype. This chain connects TRBV6-2 or TRBV6-3 to TRBJ2-7; 10 bases fit TRBD1. Germline trimming cut 6 bases from V and 9 bases from J; bases unmatched to any gene: 5. The CDR3 totals 12 residues. CDR1 and CDR2 (germline): MNHEY, SVGEGT. The DNA for the CDR3 is TGTGCCAGCAGGGGACAGGGGCCGGGGCAGTACTTC. Amino acid sequence: CASRGQGPGQYF.

Ten or more counts support this clonotype. This chain uses TRBV27 with TRBJ1-2; D call uncertain. The germline CDR1 and CDR2 sequences are MNHEY and SMNVEV (reference sequence). The V and J ends lost 4 bases and 5 bases respectively, with 5 bases between them. CDR3 length: 11 residues. The CDR3 DNA sequence: TGTGCCAGCAGTTCGGGATATGGCTACACCTTC. Translating gives CASSSGYGYTF.

The sample holds a few counts of this clonotype. The chain uses TRBV4-3 and TRBJ2-3; D gene unclear. Germline CDR1 and CDR2: LGHNA and YSLEER. The CDR3 covers 19 residues. Trimming pared 0 bases from V and 0 bases from J, leaving 19 bases between. CDR3 region: CASSQDPPTGRSSTDTQYF. CDR3 in DNA: TGCGCCAGCAGCCAAGATCCTCCTACTGGTCGTTCAAGCACAGATACGCAGTATTTT.

This clonotype has a handful of counts. CDR3 in amino acids: CASSAGRGSPLHF. In nucleotides, the CDR3 is TGTGCCAGCAGTGCCGGCAGGGGTTCACCCCTCCACTTT. The chain recombines TRBV2 with TRBJ1-6; tentatively, D is TRBD1 (6 bases). V shed 4 bases and J shed 9 bases, with 10 bases lying between them. The CDR3 totals 13 residues. The germline V gene has CDR1 SNHLY and CDR2 FYNNEI.